These 16 T cell receptor beta chains came from one sample sequenced in a study of human T cells and chemical hapten exposure. The library attached unique molecular identifiers to individual cDNA molecules. TCRdb reprocessed the reads via MiXCR and lists one record per CDR3 protein. The sample lists about 5,300 distinct CDR3 sequences, 50% to 65% seen once, with 3.5% to 4.5% in the top ten. As to treatment: therapeutic diphenylcyclopropenone sensitization with weekly scalp DPC. The sample here was whole blood, taken before DPC sensitization or 2, 6, or about 24 weeks after (not recorded which). Every receptor here comes from an adult with alopecia areata. Some clones in this sample may be carry-over from other donors' samples. This table probably holds off-target reads from a library built for another chain.

V is TRBV7-3 and J is TRBJ2-3; tentative D call: TRBD2 (6 bases). Trimming removed 3 bases at V and 4 bases at J, with 11 bases between. The CDR3 is 14 residues long. Germline V CDR1 and CDR2: SGHTA, FQGTGA. The CDR3 nucleotides are TGTGCCAGCAGCTTCCGGGGGAGTGCAGATACGCAGTATTTT. It codes for CASSFRGSADTQYF.

This clonotype has just a few counts. This chain links TRBV5-1 with TRBJ2-2; possible D gene TRBD2, 6 bases. V was trimmed by 1 base and J by 5 bases, leaving 15 bases between them. Germline assignment: CDR1 SGHRS and CDR2 YFSETQ. The CDR3 has 16 amino acids. CDR3 coding DNA: TGCGCCAGCAGCTTGCAAGCGGGTAGTAGGACCGGGGAGCTGTTTTTT. Its protein is CASSLQAGSRTGELFF. Supplemented by reference TRBV5-1 and TRBJ2-2, the full variable domain reads KAGVTQTPRYLIKTRGQQVTLSCSPISGHRSVSWYQQTPGQGLQFLFEYFSETQRNKGNFPGRFSGRQFSNSRSEMNVSTLELGDSALYLCASSLQAGSRTGELFFGEGSRLTVL.

This chain connects TRBV10-2 to TRBJ2-5; TRBD1 matches 11 bases. The CDR3 is 16 amino acids. Trimming at V came to 6 bases and at J to 3 bases, leaving 9 bases not matched to a gene. Germline V gene data show CDR1 as WSHSY and CDR2 as SAAADI. The CDR3 region is CASRGLGQGVEETQYF. DNA of the CDR3: TGCGCCAGCAGGGGCTTGGGACAGGGGGTGGAAGAGACCCAGTACTTC.

The gene calls are TRBV10-1 and TRBJ2-3, with unresolved D. The V gene's germline CDR1 is WNHNN and CDR2 SYGVQD (reference sequence). The V end lost 2 bases, the J end lost 2 bases, and 5 bases lay between the germline ends. The CDR3 is made up of 13 amino acids. In DNA, the CDR3 is TGCGCCAGCAGTGAGGCTCCCACAGATACGCAGTATTTT. Translation: CASSEAPTDTQYF.

This chain uses TRBV6-2 or TRBV6-3 with TRBJ2-3; 9 bases are a match to TRBD2. CDR3 size: 17 residues. The V gene end was trimmed by 2 bases and the J gene end by 4 bases; junction bases not matched to a gene: 10. CDR1 and CDR2 (germline): MNHEY, SVGEGT. CDR3 sequence reads: CASSYGRSGSAADTQYF. CDR3 nucleotide sequence: TGTGCCAGCAGTTACGGCCGTAGCGGGAGTGCCGCAGATACGCAGTATTTT.

The chain uses TRBV28 and TRBJ2-3; TRBD1 matches 7 bases. Germline assignment: CDR1 MDHEN and CDR2 SYDVKM. J gave up 1 base and V 5 bases, and 6 bases lay outside the gene matches. This CDR3 is built from 15 residues. CDR3 protein: CASSSSQGGTDTQYF. The DNA for the CDR3 is TGTGCCAGCAGTAGTAGTCAGGGGGGCACAGATACGCAGTATTTT.

CDR3 sequence (DNA): TGTGCCAGCTGCCTAGCCGCGGCAGATACGCAGTATTTT. Residues: CASCLAAADTQYF. This chain connects TRBV7-6 to TRBJ2-3; D might be TRBD2 (5 bases). V was cut by 8 bases and J by 4 bases, with 13 bases left in between. Germline loops: CDR1 SGHVS, CDR2 FNYEAQ. This CDR3 is built from 13 residues.

Only a few counts were recorded for this clonotype. Written as DNA, the CDR3 is TGTGCCAGCAGCTTAACAGGGGACACAGATACGCAGTATTTT. Protein sequence: CASSLTGDTDTQYF. V gene TRBV5-6 combines with J gene TRBJ2-3, with 7 bases aligning to TRBD1. Unmatched junction bases numbered 2, after V lost 2 bases and J lost 2 bases. This CDR3 has 14 amino acids. The germline gives CDR1 SGHDT, CDR2 YYEEEE.

The chain recombines TRBV11-2 with TRBJ2-3; 8 bases line up with TRBD2. Germline values: CDR1 SGHAT, CDR2 FQNNGV. J was trimmed by 6 bases and V by 4 bases; bases with no gene match: 12. The CDR3 sequence is 16 residues long. The CDR3 DNA is TGTGCCAGCAGCTCCCGACTAGCGCAAGTCAAGGATACGCAGTATTTT. This encodes CASSSRLAQVKDTQYF. Full variable domain (outside the CDR3, taken from reference TRBV11-2 and TRBJ2-3): EAGVAQSPRYKIIEKRQSVAFWCNPISGHATLYWYQQILGQGPKLLIQFQNNGVVDDSQLPKDRFSAERLKGVDSTLKIQPAKLEDSAVYLCASSSRLAQVKDTQYFGPGTRLTVL.

This sequence joins TRBV7-8 and TRBJ2-2; either TRBD1 or TRBD2 may fit D (5 bases each). In germline, CDR1 is SGHVS, CDR2 FQNEAQ. The V end lost 5 bases, the J end lost 1 base, and 11 bases lay between the germline ends. The CDR3 spans 15 residues. DNA for the CDR3: TGTGCCAGCAGCCGGGACGGATTGAACACCGGGGAGCTGTTTTTT. Amino acids: CASSRDGLNTGELFF.

This clonotype was seen a handful of times. The rearrangement links TRBV3-1 to TRBJ2-3, with TRBD2 identical over 9 bases. CDR3 length equals 18 residues. CDR1 and CDR2 (germline): LGHDT, YNNKEL (reference sequence). The junction had 20 bases not matched to a gene; V was cut back by 8 bases and J by 5 bases. The CDR3 protein is CASFPSVKAGGPIDTQYF. The DNA for the CDR3 is TGTGCCAGCTTCCCATCTGTCAAGGCGGGAGGGCCCATAGATACGCAGTATTTT.

In its sample, this clonotype was seen a few times. The chain links TRBV11-2 to TRBJ2-5; D remains unclear. The CDR3 totals 13 residues. Trimming pared 1 base from V and 5 bases from J, leaving 8 bases between. In germline, CDR1 is SGHAT, CDR2 FQNNGV. The CDR3 protein is CASSLVLQETQYF. CDR3 nucleotide sequence: TGTGCCAGCAGCTTAGTTCTCCAGGAGACCCAGTACTTC.

This clonotype was detected once. The chain carries TRBV29-1 and TRBJ2-4, with unresolved D. The CDR3 spans 15 residues. The V end lost 0 bases, the J end lost 4 bases, and 13 bases lay between the germline ends. Germline values: CDR1 SQVTM, CDR2 ANQGSEA. This CDR3 reads CSVEDRPPAKNIQYF. In nucleotides, the CDR3 is TGCAGCGTTGAAGATCGCCCGCCAGCGAAAAACATTCAGTACTTC.

The chain links TRBV18 to TRBJ2-3; D is unresolved. V shed 4 bases and J shed 0 bases, with 5 bases lying between them. CDR1 is KGHSH, CDR2 LQKENI, per germline. The CDR3 extends over 13 amino acids. DNA for the CDR3: TGTGCCAGCTCACTTTCTAGCACAGATACGCAGTATTTT. Translation: CASSLSSTDTQYF.

This clonotype was detected a few times. The chain employs TRBV12-3 or TRBV12-4 and TRBJ2-5; D perhaps matches TRBD1 (5 bases). V was trimmed by 6 bases and J by 4 bases, leaving 15 bases between them. This CDR3 is built from 14 residues. This CDR3 is CASRLRGSGETQYF. CDR3 nucleotide sequence: TGTGCCAGCAGGCTAAGGGGATCCGGAGAGACCCAGTACTTC.

In DNA form, the CDR3 reads TGCAGTGCTAGAGCCCCAGGGGGACTAGCGGGAGGGGCCTACTACAATGAGCAGTTCTTC. Translation: CSARAPGGLAGGAYYNEQFF. The chain has TRBV20-1 and TRBJ2-1; TRBD2 matches at 16 bases. Germline assignment: CDR1 DFQATT and CDR2 SNEGSKA (reference sequence). Unmatched junction bases numbered 12, after V lost 1 base and J lost 3 bases. The CDR3 is 20 amino acids.